These 19 T cell receptor beta chains were all obtained from the same sample, sequenced in a study of resident and recirculating memory T cells in vitiligo. The assay was immunoSEQ multiplex PCR, and TCRdb's table has in-frame clones only and misses some. The data show 40,000 to 50,000 clones, around 90% seen once. Material for sequencing was blood. The receptors shown here come from a male donor with vitiligo.

This clone is a singleton in its sample. This rearrangement joins TRBV10-3 to TRBJ2-1, with 10 nucleotides matching TRBD2. CDR3 length: 15 amino acids. Per the germline V gene, CDR1 is ENHRY and CDR2 is SYGVKD. With 11 bases clipped from V and 4 bases from J, the junction kept 11 bases outside the gene matches. The CDR3 DNA reads TGTGCCTCAGGCCTAGCGGGGGAACCTTACAATGAGCAGTTCTTC. Amino acids: CASGLAGEPYNEQFF.

The rearrangement uses TRBV19 and TRBJ2-3; TRBD1 agrees at 7 bases. The CDR3 totals 14 residues. J gave up 3 bases and V 7 bases, and 7 bases lay outside the gene matches. From germline, CDR1 is LNHDA and CDR2 SQIVND (reference sequence). The CDR3 DNA reads TGTGCCAGTAAGACCGAGACAGGGACAGATACGCAGTATTTT. It is translated as CASKTETGTDTQYF.

The rearrangement joins TRBV4-3 to TRBJ1-2, with 7 bases that match TRBD1. The CDR3 runs to 14 residues. Per germline, CDR1 LGHNA and CDR2 YSLEER. V dropped 2 bases and J dropped 7; count of bases not matched to a gene: 7. This chain's CDR3 is CASSQPPGQTGYTF. The DNA for the CDR3 is TGCGCCAGCAGCCAACCCCCGGGACAGACTGGCTACACCTTC.

The chain carries TRBV7-9 and TRBJ1-4; D is undetermined. This CDR3 contains 15 residues. With 5 bases removed from V and 6 bases from J, the gap between germline ends came to 16 bases. CDR1 and CDR2 from the germline V gene are SEHNR and FQNEAQ (reference sequence). The CDR3 reads CASSPRGSEDEKLFF. CDR3 nucleotide sequence: TGTGCCAGCAGCCCAAGAGGGTCCGAGGATGAAAAACTGTTTTTT.

A few counts support this clone. This sequence joins TRBV6-1 and TRBJ2-2; weak D call: TRBD1 (6 bases). Trimming left V 4 bases short and J 6 bases short, with 12 bases between. The germline gives CDR1 MNHNS, CDR2 SASEGT. The length of the CDR3 is 14 residues. CDR3 coding DNA: TGTGCCAGCAGTGCACTACAGGGTCCCGGGGAGCTGTTTTTT. This gives the protein CASSALQGPGELFF.

The V and J genes are TRBV7-2 and TRBJ1-1; D may be TRBD1 (6 bases). Per germline, CDR1 SGHTA and CDR2 FQGNSA. The ends were cut back, 4 bases at V and 5 bases at J, with 17 bases in the middle. The CDR3 is 15 residues long. CDR3 sequence: CASSSRWTESTEAFF. The CDR3 DNA follows: TGTGCCAGCAGCTCTAGATGGACAGAGTCAACTGAAGCTTTCTTT.

V is TRBV19 and J is TRBJ2-5, with 8 positions matching TRBD2. Trimming took 2 bases from V and 5 from J; bases not matched to a gene: 10. The CDR3 extends over 16 amino acids. Germline V gene sequence: CDR1 LNHDA, CDR2 SQIVND (reference sequence). As DNA, the CDR3 is TGTGCCAGTAGTATATCCGGGGGGGCCTGGGATGAGACCCAGTACTTC. This gives the protein CASSISGGAWDETQYF.

The chain recombines TRBV7-2 with TRBJ2-7, with D uncertain. Trimming pared 1 base from V and 0 bases from J, leaving 22 bases between. This CDR3 has 19 residues. From germline, CDR1 is SGHTA and CDR2 FQGNSA. For the CDR3, the DNA is TGTGCCAGCAGCTTAGAAAGAGGTGGATTCACGCTCAACTCCTACGAGCAGTACTTC. Its translation is CASSLERGGFTLNSYEQYF.

The V and J genes are TRBV9 and TRBJ2-1, with D hard to call. Germline values: CDR1 SGDLS, CDR2 YYNGEE. The CDR3 totals 14 residues. V lost 1 base to trimming and J lost 4 bases, with 9 bases between them. The CDR3 nucleotides are TGTGCCAGCAGCGTAACGGAGTTTTACAATGAGCAGTTCTTC. Translated, it gives CASSVTEFYNEQFF.

The genes are TRBV30 and TRBJ1-5, with D uncertain. Germline CDR1 GTSNPN, CDR2 SVGIG (reference sequence). Trimming took off 4 bases at V and 2 bases at J, with 9 bases between the two ends. The CDR3 consists of 13 residues. The CDR3 loop is CAWNSPGNQPQHF. The CDR3 nucleotides read TGTGCCTGGAATAGCCCCGGCAATCAGCCCCAGCATTTT.

The chain joins TRBV5-4 to TRBJ2-3; 9 bases fit TRBD2. This CDR3 has 15 residues. The germline V gene has CDR1 SGHNT and CDR2 YYREEE (reference sequence). With V trimmed by 0 bases and J by 6 bases, 5 bases remained unmatched. This CDR3 is CASSLARGGADTQYF. CDR3 bases: TGTGCCAGCAGCTTGGCTCGCGGGGGGGCGGATACGCAGTATTTT.

This chain uses TRBV21-1 with TRBJ1-1. TRBV21-1 is annotated as a pseudogene. CDR3 length equals 16 residues. The CDR3, as DNA: TGTGCCAGCAGCAAGGGGAGCAGCAAGCGGTCGTCTGAAGCTTTCTTT. Protein product: CASSKGSSKRSSEAFF.

The chain links TRBV6-1 to TRBJ2-7; D remains unclear. V lost 7 bases to trimming and J lost 3 bases, with 10 bases between them. The CDR3 has 12 amino acids. From germline, CDR1 is MNHNS and CDR2 SASEGT. The CDR3 protein is CASNARFYEQYF. The CDR3 DNA is TGTGCCAGCAATGCCAGATTCTACGAGCAGTACTTC.

V gene TRBV5-1 combines with J gene TRBJ2-5; D possibly corresponds to TRBD2 (6 bases). Germline-derived CDR1 and CDR2 are SGHRS and YFSETQ. Trimming cost V 4 bases and J 5 bases, with 15 bases left between them. The CDR3 loop spans 14 amino acids. The CDR3 nucleotides are TGCGCCAGCAGCGGGGGGAATATCCTGGAGACCCAGTACTTC. Encoded protein: CASSGGNILETQYF.

The V gene is TRBV27, the J gene TRBJ1-6, with a possible D match to TRBD1 (6 bases). Germline V gene data show CDR1 as MNHEY and CDR2 as SMNVEV (reference sequence). Trimming removed 3 bases at V and 5 bases at J, with 8 bases between. The CDR3 spans 14 residues. CDR3: CASSFQGNNSPLHF. CDR3 nucleotide sequence: TGTGCCAGCAGTTTCCAGGGGAATAATTCACCCCTCCACTTT.

This rearrangement joins TRBV11-2 to TRBJ1-2; the D gene is possibly TRBD1 (5 bases). CDR3 size: 14 residues. Trimming removed 0 bases from V and 6 bases from J, with 11 bases in between. In germline, CDR1 is SGHAT, CDR2 FQNNGV. In DNA, the CDR3 is TGTGCCAGCAGCTTAGACAGGGTAGCGGATGGCTACACCTTC. Its protein is CASSLDRVADGYTF.

The chain couples TRBV6-5 to TRBJ2-7; 8 bases line up with TRBD1. The CDR3 runs 16 residues. The V gene's germline CDR1 is MNHEY and CDR2 SVGAGI. Unmatched junction bases numbered 12, after V lost 4 bases and J lost 4 bases. CDR3 loop: CASSSLTRDRRYEQYF. The CDR3 DNA follows: TGTGCCAGCAGTTCTCTGACCCGGGACAGGAGATACGAGCAGTACTTC.

This clone occurred a few times. V is TRBV29-1 and J is TRBJ1-1; possibly TRBD1 for D (6 bases). With 4 bases removed from V and 0 bases from J, the gap between germline ends came to 12 bases. The CDR3 is 14 residues long. Germline values: CDR1 SQVTM, CDR2 ANQGSEA. DNA of the CDR3: TGCAGCGTTGTTAGGACAGTCATGAACACTGAAGCTTTCTTT. This codes for CSVVRTVMNTEAFF.

This clone was seen a single time. V gene TRBV7-6 combines with J gene TRBJ2-2, with D maybe TRBD2 (6 bases). From germline, CDR1 is SGHVS and CDR2 FNYEAQ. V was shortened by 3 bases and J by 1 base, with 12 bases between the two germline ends. The CDR3 sequence is 16 residues long. In DNA, the CDR3 is TGTGCCAGCAGCTTTCCGGCGGGGATGAACACCGGGGAGCTGTTTTTT. Translated, it gives CASSFPAGMNTGELFF.